The rows below give T cell receptor beta chains drawn from one sample of a study of identical twins. TCRdb used MiXCR to reprocess the 5' RACE reads, holding one entry per CDR3 protein. Of under 400,000 distinct CDR3 sequences listed, around 9% are singletons. What was sequenced was naive T cells sorted from blood. Receptors originate from a woman in her forties or fifties in good health. The CDR3 runs from the conserved cysteine through the conserved F or W. D genes are given only for firm matches. Clone size, where shown, is once, few, many, or a class for clones that have expanded.

-	TRBV20-1	-	15	TRBJ2-1	CSAGKGLGGLNEQFF	TGCAGTGCGGGGAAGGGACTGGGGGGCCTCAATGAGCAGTTCTTC
-	TRBV5-1	TRBD1	17	TRBJ2-2	CASSFTLRQGSFGELFF	TGCGCCAGCAGCTTTACCCTACGACAGGGTAGCTTCGGGGAGCTGTTTTTT
many	TRBV5-5	-	17	TRBJ2-2	CASSPYVGSANTGELFF	TGTGCCAGCAGCCCCTATGTCGGTAGCGCGAACACCGGGGAGCTGTTTTTT
-	TRBV6-4	-	13	TRBJ1-2	CASSEWAGYGYTF	TGTGCCAGCAGTGAATGGGCAGGCTATGGCTACACCTTC
-	TRBV11-2	-	14	TRBJ2-7	CASSHVRGRYEQYF	TGTGCCAGCAGCCATGTCCGGGGCCGCTACGAGCAGTACTTC
-	TRBV7-3	-	14	TRBJ2-2	CASSNPTGAGELFF	TGTGCCAGCAGCAACCCCACTGGGGCTGGGGAGCTGTTTTTT
few	TRBV7-9	TRBD1	16	TRBJ2-1	CASSSKTGTGNNEQFF	TGTGCCAGCAGCTCCAAAACCGGGACAGGGAACAATGAGCAGTTCTTC
-	TRBV25-1	-	13	TRBJ1-1	CASSEGRVTEAFF	TGTGCCAGCAGTGAGGGCAGGGTCACTGAAGCTTTCTTT
-	TRBV11-2	-	14	TRBJ2-7	CASSPGRIHYEQYF	TGTGCCAGCAGCCCCGGACGAATTCACTACGAGCAGTACTTC
many	TRBV5-5	-	13	TRBJ1-2	CASSLVSDYGYTF	TGTGCCAGCAGCTTGGTGTCCGACTATGGCTACACCTTC
few	TRBV12-3/TRBV12-4	-	14	TRBJ1-2	CASIKPGPHYGYTF	TGTGCCAGCATAAAACCGGGACCGCACTATGGCTACACCTTC
few	TRBV27	TRBD2	15	TRBJ2-1	CASSSSGALPNEQFF	TGTGCCAGCAGTTCAAGCGGGGCCCTACCGAATGAGCAGTTCTTC
few	TRBV5-1	TRBD1	15	TRBJ1-6	CASRQGQAYNSPLHF	TGCGCCAGCAGACAGGGACAGGCGTATAATTCACCCCTCCACTTT
-	TRBV14	TRBD2	18	TRBJ2-1	CASSQGYSSGRALNEQFF	TGTGCCAGCAGCCAAGGGTACTCTAGCGGGAGGGCCCTCAATGAGCAGTTCTTC
-	TRBV5-1	-	14	TRBJ2-3	CASSFEGTRDTQYF	TGCGCCAGCAGCTTTGAAGGGACGAGGGATACGCAGTATTTT